The entry that follows covers one T cell receptor beta chain sequence. Its antigen remains unknown. Compared with germline, one end of the junction differs, possibly owing to a read error. The source of the sample is a study of blood T cells in healthy people across ages. In the study overall: Template switching recovered approximately one barcoded beta molecule for every two T cells. Regarding the study as a whole: A roughly linear fall in TCR beta diversity per million T cells was seen with increasing age.

The CDR3 is 16 amino acids. The V gene's germline CDR1 is SGHDT and CDR2 YYEEEE. Sample donors were healthy Caucasian individuals that came from Russia, aged about 6 to 95. Together with a sample-barcoded 5' primer, a J-beta primer mix was included in a second PCR lasting about 7 to 12 cycles. TCRdb re-analysed the 5' RACE reads in MiXCR, keeping a single row per CDR3 protein. This sample has hundreds of thousands of distinct CDR3 sequences; about 42% occur once, and the top ten carry roughly 19%. The chain has TRBV5-6 and TRBJ2-7, with TRBD1 as a possible D gene (6 bases). Sequencing was performed on blood. This clonotype was sampled from a man aged 55 to 69 in good health. CDR3 in amino acids: CTSSLEWGQGTYEQYF. CDR3 coding DNA: TGTACCAGCAGCTTGGAGTGGGGGCAGGGTACCTACGAGCAGTACTTC.